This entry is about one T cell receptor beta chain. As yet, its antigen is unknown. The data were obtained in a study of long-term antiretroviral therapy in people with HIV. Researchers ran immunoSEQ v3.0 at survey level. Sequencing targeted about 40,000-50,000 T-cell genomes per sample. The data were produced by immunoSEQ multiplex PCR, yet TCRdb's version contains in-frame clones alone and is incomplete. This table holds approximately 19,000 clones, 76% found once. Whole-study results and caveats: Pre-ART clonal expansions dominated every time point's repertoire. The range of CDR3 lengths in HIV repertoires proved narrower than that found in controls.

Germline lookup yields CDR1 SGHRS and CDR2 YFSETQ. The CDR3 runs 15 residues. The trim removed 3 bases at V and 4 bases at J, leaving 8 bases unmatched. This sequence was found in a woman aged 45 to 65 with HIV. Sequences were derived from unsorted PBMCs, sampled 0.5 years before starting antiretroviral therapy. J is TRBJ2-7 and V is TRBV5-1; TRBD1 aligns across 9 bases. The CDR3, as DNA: TGCGCCAGCAGCTCTACAGGGGGCGCAGCTTACGAGCAGTACTTC. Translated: CASSSTGGAAYEQYF.